The present TCR beta chain was sequenced within a study of shared clonotypes between healthy human individuals. V was trimmed by 3 bases and J by 2 bases, leaving 14 bases between them. The CDR3 length is 16 residues. Germline V gene sequence: CDR1 MGHRA, CDR2 YSYEKL. Produced via immunoSEQ multiplex PCR; TCRdb's table is partial and in-frame only. The sample has about 470,000 clones; 75% to 85% are singletons. Sequenced input: PBMCs. The receptor was isolated from a woman aged 40 to 50 in good health. Some clones in this sample may be carry-over from other donors' samples. This chain links TRBV4-1 with TRBJ1-3, with D perhaps matching TRBD1 (5 bases). This chain's CDR3 is CASSQGRAMTGNTIYF. CDR3 DNA: TGCGCCAGCAGCCAGGGCAGGGCCATGACTGGAAACACCATATATTTT.